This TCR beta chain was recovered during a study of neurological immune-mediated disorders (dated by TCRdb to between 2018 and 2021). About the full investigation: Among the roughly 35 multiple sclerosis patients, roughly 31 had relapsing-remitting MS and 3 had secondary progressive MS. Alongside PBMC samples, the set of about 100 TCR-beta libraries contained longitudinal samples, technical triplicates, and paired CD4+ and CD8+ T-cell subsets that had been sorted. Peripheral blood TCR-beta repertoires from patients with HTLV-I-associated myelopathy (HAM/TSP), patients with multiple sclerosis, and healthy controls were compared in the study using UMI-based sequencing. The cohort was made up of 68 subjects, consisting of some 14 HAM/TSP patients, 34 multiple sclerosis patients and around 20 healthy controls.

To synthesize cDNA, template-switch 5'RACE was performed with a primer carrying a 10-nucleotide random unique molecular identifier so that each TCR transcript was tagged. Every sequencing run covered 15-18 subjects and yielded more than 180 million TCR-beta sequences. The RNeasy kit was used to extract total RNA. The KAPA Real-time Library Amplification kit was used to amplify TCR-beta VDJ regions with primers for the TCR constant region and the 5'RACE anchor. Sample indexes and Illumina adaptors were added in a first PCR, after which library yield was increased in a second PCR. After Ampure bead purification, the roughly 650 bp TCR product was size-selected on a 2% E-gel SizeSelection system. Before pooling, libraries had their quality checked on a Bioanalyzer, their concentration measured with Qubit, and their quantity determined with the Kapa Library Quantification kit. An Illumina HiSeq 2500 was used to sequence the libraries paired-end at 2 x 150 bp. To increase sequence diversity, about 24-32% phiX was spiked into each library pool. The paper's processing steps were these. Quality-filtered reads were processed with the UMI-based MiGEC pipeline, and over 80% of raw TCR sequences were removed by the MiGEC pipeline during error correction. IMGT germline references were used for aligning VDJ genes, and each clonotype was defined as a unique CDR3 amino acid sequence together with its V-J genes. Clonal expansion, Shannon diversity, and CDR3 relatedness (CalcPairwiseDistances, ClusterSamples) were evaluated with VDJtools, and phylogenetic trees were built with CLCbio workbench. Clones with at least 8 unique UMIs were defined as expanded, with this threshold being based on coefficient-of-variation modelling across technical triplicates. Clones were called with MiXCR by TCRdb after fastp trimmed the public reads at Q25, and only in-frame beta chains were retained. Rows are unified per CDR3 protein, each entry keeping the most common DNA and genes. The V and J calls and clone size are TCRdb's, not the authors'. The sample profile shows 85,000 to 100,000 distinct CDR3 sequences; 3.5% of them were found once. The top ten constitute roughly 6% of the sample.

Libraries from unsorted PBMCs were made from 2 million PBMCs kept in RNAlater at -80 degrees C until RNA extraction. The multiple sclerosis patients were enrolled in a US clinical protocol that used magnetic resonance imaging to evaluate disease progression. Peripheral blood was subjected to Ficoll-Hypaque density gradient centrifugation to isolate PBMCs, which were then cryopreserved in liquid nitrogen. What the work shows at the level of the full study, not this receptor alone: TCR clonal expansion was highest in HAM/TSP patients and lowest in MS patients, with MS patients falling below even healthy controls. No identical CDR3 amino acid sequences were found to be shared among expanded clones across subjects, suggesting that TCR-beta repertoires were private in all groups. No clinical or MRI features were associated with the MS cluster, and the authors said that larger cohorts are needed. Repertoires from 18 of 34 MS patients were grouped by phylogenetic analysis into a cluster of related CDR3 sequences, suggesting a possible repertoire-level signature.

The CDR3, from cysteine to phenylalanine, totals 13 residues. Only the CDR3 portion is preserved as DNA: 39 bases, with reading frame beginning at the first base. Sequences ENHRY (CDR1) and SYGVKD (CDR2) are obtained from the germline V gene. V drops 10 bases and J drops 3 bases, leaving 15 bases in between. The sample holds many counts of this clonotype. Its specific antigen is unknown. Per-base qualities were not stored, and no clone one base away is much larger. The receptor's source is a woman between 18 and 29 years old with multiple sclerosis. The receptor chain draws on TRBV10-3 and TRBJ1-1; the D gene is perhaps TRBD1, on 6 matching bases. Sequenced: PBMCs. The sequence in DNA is TGTGCCACCCAGGGGACGCCCTACACTGAAGCTTTCTTT. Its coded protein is CATQGTPYTEAFF.